The clone carrying this T cell receptor (beta chain) was counted many times. This entry is derived from a study of early T cells in non-severe SARS-CoV-2 infection. CDR1 SGHRS and CDR2 YFSETQ come from the germline V gene. The CDR3 has 15 residues. V lost 0 bases, J lost 8 bases, and 15 bases lay in between. Individual cDNA molecules were tagged with unique molecular identifiers. TCRdb reanalysed the 5' RACE reads using MiXCR and keeps one entry per CDR3 protein. The data contain tens of thousands of distinct CDR3 sequences, roughly a tenth of them singletons. The sequencing sample was made of whole blood. This receptor was taken from an adult who was a healthcare worker with PCR-confirmed SARS-CoV-2 infection or an uninfected control (not recorded which). The J gene is TRBJ2-1, the V gene TRBV5-1; the D gene is possibly TRBD2 (5 bases). The CDR3 DNA follows: TGCGCCAGCAGCTTGGTGGGGTACGTCGGGGATGAGCAGTTCTTC. Translated: CASSLVGYVGDEQFF.